The rows below give T cell receptor beta chains drawn from one sample of a study of blood T cell repertoires in COVID-19. Some clones are missing from TCRdb's copy, which holds only in-frame ones; the method was immunoSEQ multiplex PCR. The table includes 200,000 to 300,000 clones, 85% to 90% detected once. Sequenced sample: peripheral blood. The receptors shown here come from a woman aged 40 to 55 with acute or convalescent COVID-19. The CDR3 runs from the conserved cysteine through the conserved F or W. D genes are given only for firm matches. The size entry is marked missing in some rows and otherwise reads once, few, many or a size class.

j_call: TRBJ2-3
v_call: TRBV6-1
clone_size: NA
d_call: NA
cdr3_nt: TGTGCCAGCAGTGAATCGGGGAGGACAGATACGCAGTATTTT
cdr3_aa: CASSESGRTDTQYF

j_call: TRBJ2-2
v_call: TRBV5-1
clone_size: NA
d_call: TRBD2
cdr3_nt: TGCGCCAGCAGCACGGGACTAGCGGGGGGCACCGGGGAGCTGTTTTTT
cdr3_aa: CASSTGLAGGTGELFF

j_call: TRBJ1-3
v_call: TRBV29-1
clone_size: NA
d_call: NA
cdr3_nt: TGCAGCGTTGCCAGGGACTCTGGAAACACCATATATTTT
cdr3_aa: CSVARDSGNTIYF

j_call: TRBJ2-2
v_call: TRBV6-6
clone_size: NA
d_call: NA
cdr3_nt: TGTGCCAGCAGTTACTCACTACCCGGGGAGCTGTTTTTT
cdr3_aa: CASSYSLPGELFF

j_call: TRBJ1-5
v_call: TRBV2
clone_size: NA
d_call: NA
cdr3_nt: TGTGCCAGCAGTGAAAGGCAGGGTTGGGAGCCCCAGCATTTT
cdr3_aa: CASSERQGWEPQHF

j_call: TRBJ2-1
v_call: TRBV7-6
clone_size: NA
d_call: TRBD2
cdr3_nt: TGTGCCAGCAGCTCACCGGGACTAGCGACGAATGAGCAGTTCTTC
cdr3_aa: CASSSPGLATNEQFF

j_call: TRBJ2-5
v_call: TRBV3-1/TRBV3-2
clone_size: NA
d_call: TRBD2
cdr3_nt: TGTGCCAGCAGCCACCTTACAAGCGGGGGGCTCCAAGAGACCCAGTACTTC
cdr3_aa: CASSHLTSGGLQETQYF

j_call: TRBJ2-3
v_call: TRBV11-2
clone_size: NA
d_call: NA
cdr3_nt: TGTGCCAGCAGCTTAGGGTCTGGCTCTAGCACAGATACGCAGTATTTT
cdr3_aa: CASSLGSGSSTDTQYF

j_call: TRBJ2-3
v_call: TRBV5-1
clone_size: NA
d_call: NA
cdr3_nt: TGCGCCAGCAGCCGGGCCCTCGGGGCAGATACGCAGTATTTT
cdr3_aa: CASSRALGADTQYF

j_call: TRBJ1-2
v_call: TRBV5-4
clone_size: NA
d_call: TRBD1
cdr3_nt: TGTGCCAGCAGCTCCAGGACAGGGAACTATGGCTACACCTTC
cdr3_aa: CASSSRTGNYGYTF

j_call: TRBJ2-6
v_call: TRBV4-1
clone_size: NA
d_call: TRBD1
cdr3_nt: TGCGCCAGCAGCCATGAGGGACAGGGCTACTCTGGGGCCAACGTCCTGACTTTC
cdr3_aa: CASSHEGQGYSGANVLTF

j_call: TRBJ1-2
v_call: TRBV28
clone_size: NA
d_call: TRBD1
cdr3_nt: TGTGCCAGCAGTTTCCGAGACAGGGGCGGCTACACCTTC
cdr3_aa: CASSFRDRGGYTF

j_call: TRBJ1-2
v_call: TRBV18
clone_size: NA
d_call: NA
cdr3_nt: TGTGCCAGCTCACCCGGACAAGGACATGGCTACACCTTC
cdr3_aa: CASSPGQGHGYTF

j_call: TRBJ1-4
v_call: TRBV2
clone_size: NA
d_call: NA
cdr3_nt: TGTGCCAGCAGTGCTAACGGCGGCTCTAATGAAAAACTGTTTTTT
cdr3_aa: CASSANGGSNEKLFF

j_call: TRBJ1-1
v_call: TRBV19
clone_size: NA
d_call: TRBD1
cdr3_nt: TGTGCCAGTACCCGGGACAGGGCGGTTCGTGCTTTCTTT
cdr3_aa: CASTRDRAVRAFF

j_call: TRBJ1-4
v_call: TRBV6-6
clone_size: once
d_call: NA
cdr3_nt: TGTGCCAGCAGTTACTCGATGGCTGGGGAGGGAAAACTGTTTTTT
cdr3_aa: CASSYSMAGEGKLFF

j_call: TRBJ1-2
v_call: TRBV11-2
clone_size: NA
d_call: NA
cdr3_nt: TGTGCCAGCAGCCCTAGCACTACTAACTATGGCTACACCTTC
cdr3_aa: CASSPSTTNYGYTF

j_call: TRBJ1-4
v_call: TRBV11-3
clone_size: NA
d_call: NA
cdr3_nt: TGTGCCAGCAGCAACCCCGGGGGCGGGGGATATAATGAAAAACTGTTTTTT
cdr3_aa: CASSNPGGGGYNEKLFF

j_call: TRBJ2-2
v_call: TRBV7-9
clone_size: many
d_call: TRBD1
cdr3_nt: TGTGCCAGCAGCATCCGACAGGGGGCGAACACCGGGGAGCTGTTTTTT
cdr3_aa: CASSIRQGANTGELFF

j_call: TRBJ2-1
v_call: TRBV6-5
clone_size: NA
d_call: NA
cdr3_nt: TGTGCCAGCAGCAAGCACAGGGAACGGGAGCAGTTCTTC
cdr3_aa: CASSKHREREQFF

j_call: TRBJ1-6
v_call: TRBV5-6
clone_size: NA
d_call: NA
cdr3_nt: TGTGCCAGCAGCCCCGGGAGCTCCTATAATTCACCCCTCCACTTT
cdr3_aa: CASSPGSSYNSPLHF

j_call: TRBJ2-3
v_call: TRBV7-3
clone_size: once
d_call: TRBD2
cdr3_nt: TGTGCCAGCAGCTTCAACGAGCGGGGGGCGAGGGATACGCAGTATTTT
cdr3_aa: CASSFNERGARDTQYF

j_call: TRBJ1-2
v_call: TRBV6-4
clone_size: NA
d_call: NA
cdr3_nt: TGTGCCAGCAGTGACTCTAGGGGGGGTACTAACTATGGCTACACCTTC
cdr3_aa: CASSDSRGGTNYGYTF

j_call: TRBJ2-2
v_call: TRBV29-1
clone_size: NA
d_call: NA
cdr3_nt: TGCAGCGTGACCAGGGGCCTTAATAAGAACACCGGGGAGCTGTTTTTT
cdr3_aa: CSVTRGLNKNTGELFF

j_call: TRBJ1-5
v_call: TRBV1
clone_size: NA
d_call: NA
cdr3_nt: TGCACCAGCAGCCAAAAGACAGGGAATAGCAATCAGCCCCAGCATTTT
cdr3_aa: CTSSQKTGNSNQPQHF

j_call: TRBJ2-3
v_call: TRBV3-1/TRBV3-2
clone_size: NA
d_call: NA
cdr3_nt: TGTGCCAGCAGCCGGCGGGGGCCAGGGGATACGCAGTATTTT
cdr3_aa: CASSRRGPGDTQYF

j_call: TRBJ2-5
v_call: TRBV20-1
clone_size: NA
d_call: NA
cdr3_nt: TGCGCTAAGACTAAATTGGAGACCCAGTACTTC
cdr3_aa: CAKTKLETQYF

j_call: TRBJ1-5
v_call: TRBV4-1
clone_size: NA
d_call: TRBD1
cdr3_nt: TGCGCCAGCAGCCAAGATGGACAGGGGGACAATCAGCCCCAGCATTTT
cdr3_aa: CASSQDGQGDNQPQHF

j_call: TRBJ2-4
v_call: TRBV6-6
clone_size: NA
d_call: NA
cdr3_nt: TGTGCCAGCAGTTATGCCAGGATCCAAAACATTCAGTACTTC
cdr3_aa: CASSYARIQNIQYF